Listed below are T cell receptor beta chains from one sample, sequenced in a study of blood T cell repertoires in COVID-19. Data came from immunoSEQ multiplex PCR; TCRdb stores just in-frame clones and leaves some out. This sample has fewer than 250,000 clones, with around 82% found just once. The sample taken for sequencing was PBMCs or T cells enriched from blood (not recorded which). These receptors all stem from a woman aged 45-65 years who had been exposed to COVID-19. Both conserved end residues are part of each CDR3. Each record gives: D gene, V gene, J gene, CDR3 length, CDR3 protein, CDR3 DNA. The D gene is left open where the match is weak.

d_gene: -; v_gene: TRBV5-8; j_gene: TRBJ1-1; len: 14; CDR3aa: CASRRAPPRTEAFF; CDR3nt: TGTGCCAGCAGGCGGGCCCCACCTAGGACTGAAGCTTTCTTT
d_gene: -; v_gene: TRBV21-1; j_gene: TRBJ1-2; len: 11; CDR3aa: CASKGGAQSTF; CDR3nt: TGTGCCAGCAAGGGGGGGGCGCAGTCCACCTTC
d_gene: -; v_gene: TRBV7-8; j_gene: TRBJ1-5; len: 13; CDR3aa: CAGGGGKDQPQHF; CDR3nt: TGTGCAGGAGGGGGAGGGAAAGATCAGCCCCAGCATTTT
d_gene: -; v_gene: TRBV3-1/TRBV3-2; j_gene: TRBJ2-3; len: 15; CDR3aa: CASSQGQGSVDTQYF; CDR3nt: TGTGCCAGCAGCCAAGGTCAGGGATCCGTCGATACGCAGTATTTT
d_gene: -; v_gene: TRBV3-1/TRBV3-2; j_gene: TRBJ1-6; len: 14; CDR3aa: CASSRGQLSSFLHF; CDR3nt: TGTGCCAGCAGCCGAGGACAGCTATCCTCCTTCCTCCACTTT
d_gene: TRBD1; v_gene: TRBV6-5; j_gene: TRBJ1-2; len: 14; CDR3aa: CASRVGQGSDGYTF; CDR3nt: TGTGCCAGCAGGGTGGGACAGGGGTCAGATGGCTACACCTTC
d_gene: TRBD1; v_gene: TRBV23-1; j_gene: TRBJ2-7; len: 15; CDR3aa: CASSHSMDRGNEQYF; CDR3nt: TGCGCCAGCAGTCATTCGATGGACAGGGGAAACGAGCAGTACTTC
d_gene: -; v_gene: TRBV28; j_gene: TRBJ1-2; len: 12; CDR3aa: CAISRQAYGYTF; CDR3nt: TGTGCCATATCTCGACAGGCATATGGCTACACCTTC
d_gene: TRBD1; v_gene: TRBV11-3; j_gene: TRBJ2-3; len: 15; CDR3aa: CASSPGQYHTDTQYF; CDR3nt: TGTGCCAGCAGCCCGGGACAGTACCACACAGATACGCAGTATTTT
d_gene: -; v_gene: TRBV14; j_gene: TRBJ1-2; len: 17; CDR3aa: CASSPVGPFFPTSGYTF; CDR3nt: TGTGCCAGCAGCCCAGTCGGACCTTTCTTCCCCACTAGCGGCTACACCTTC
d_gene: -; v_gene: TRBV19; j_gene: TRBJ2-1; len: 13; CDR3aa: CASSMTRRNEQFF; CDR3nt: TGTGCCAGTAGTATGACGAGGAGGAATGAGCAGTTCTTC
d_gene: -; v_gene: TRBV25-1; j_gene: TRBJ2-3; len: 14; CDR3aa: CASRRAGGTDTQYF; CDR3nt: TGTGCCAGCAGGAGGGCAGGGGGCACAGATACGCAGTATTTT
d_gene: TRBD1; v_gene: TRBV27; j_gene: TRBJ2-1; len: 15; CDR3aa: CASSSGQGKSYEQFF; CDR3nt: TGTGCCAGCAGTTCTGGACAGGGGAAGTCTTATGAGCAGTTCTTC
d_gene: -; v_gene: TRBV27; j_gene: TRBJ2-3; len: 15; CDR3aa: CASGIYSRGPQAQYF; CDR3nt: TGTGCCAGCGGAATCTACTCGCGGGGGCCCCAGGCGCAGTATTTT
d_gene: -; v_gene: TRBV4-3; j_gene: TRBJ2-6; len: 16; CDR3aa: CASSQDRGSGANVLTF; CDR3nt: TGCGCCAGCAGCCAAGACAGGGGATCTGGGGCCAACGTCCTGACTTTC
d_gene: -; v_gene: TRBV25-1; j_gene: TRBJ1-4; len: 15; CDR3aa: CASSERSLNYEKLFF; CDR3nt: TGTGCCAGCAGTGAGAGGAGTTTAAATTATGAAAAACTGTTTTTT
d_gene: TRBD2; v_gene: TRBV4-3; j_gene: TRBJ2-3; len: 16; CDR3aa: CASSQVGVSGENTQYF; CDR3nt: TGCGCCAGCAGCCAAGTAGGGGTTAGCGGGGAGAATACGCAGTATTTT
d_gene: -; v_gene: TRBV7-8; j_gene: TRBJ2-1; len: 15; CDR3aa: CASSLKEGRYNEQFF; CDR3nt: TGTGCCAGCAGCTTAAAGGAGGGTAGATACAATGAGCAGTTCTTC
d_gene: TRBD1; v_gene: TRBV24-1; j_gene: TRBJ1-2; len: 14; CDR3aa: CATSPGQATHGYTF; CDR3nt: TGTGCCACCAGCCCGGGACAGGCGACTCATGGCTACACCTTC
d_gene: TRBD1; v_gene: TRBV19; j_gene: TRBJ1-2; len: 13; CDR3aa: CASSRDRGRGYTF; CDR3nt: TGTGCCAGTAGTAGGGACAGGGGGCGAGGCTACACCTTC
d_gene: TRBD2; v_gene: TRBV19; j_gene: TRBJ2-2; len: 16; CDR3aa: CASSSLGLAGDGELFF; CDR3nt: TGTGCCAGTAGTTCCCTGGGACTAGCGGGGGACGGGGAGCTGTTTTTT
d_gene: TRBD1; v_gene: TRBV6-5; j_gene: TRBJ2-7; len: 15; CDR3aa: CASSYSWTGSLEQYF; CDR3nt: TGTGCCAGCAGTTACTCCTGGACAGGGTCGCTCGAGCAGTACTTC
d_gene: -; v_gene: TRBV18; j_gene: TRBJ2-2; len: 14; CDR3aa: CASSSGTNTGELFF; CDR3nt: TGTGCCAGCTCATCCGGGACTAACACCGGGGAGCTGTTTTTT